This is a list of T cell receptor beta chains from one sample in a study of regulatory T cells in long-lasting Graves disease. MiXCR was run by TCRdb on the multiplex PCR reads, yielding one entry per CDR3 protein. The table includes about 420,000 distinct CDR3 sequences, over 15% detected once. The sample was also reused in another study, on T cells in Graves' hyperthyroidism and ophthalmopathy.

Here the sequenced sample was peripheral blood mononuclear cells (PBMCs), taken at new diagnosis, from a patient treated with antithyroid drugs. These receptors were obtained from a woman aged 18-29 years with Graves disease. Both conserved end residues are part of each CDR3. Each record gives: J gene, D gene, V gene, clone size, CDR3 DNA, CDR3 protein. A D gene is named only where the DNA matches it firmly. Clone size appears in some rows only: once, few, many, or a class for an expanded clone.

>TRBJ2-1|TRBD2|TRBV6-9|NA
TGTGCCAGCAGTTACATAGCGGGAGGTCCTTCCTACAATGAGCAGTTCTTC
CASSYIAGGPSYNEQFF
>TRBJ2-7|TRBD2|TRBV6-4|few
TGTGCCAGCAAGCCAACTAGCGGGAGGTCGCTCGAGCAGTACTTC
CASKPTSGRSLEQYF
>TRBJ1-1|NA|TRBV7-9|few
TGTGCCAGCAGCCCCTGGACAACCGGGGGCACTGAAGCTTTCTTT
CASSPWTTGGTEAFF
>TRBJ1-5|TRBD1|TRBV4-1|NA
TGCGCCAGCAGCCATCCCGACAGGGACAATCAGCCCCAGCATTTT
CASSHPDRDNQPQHF
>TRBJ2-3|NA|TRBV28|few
TGTGCCAGCAGTTTAGAGGCTTCAGATACGCAGTGTTTT
CASSLEASDTQCF
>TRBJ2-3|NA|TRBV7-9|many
TGTGCCAGCATCTCGTGGGGCGTCACAGATACGCAGTATTTT
CASISWGVTDTQYF
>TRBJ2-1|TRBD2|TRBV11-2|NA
TGTGCCAGCAGCTTAGGTGGTAGCGGGAGGGACAATGAGCAGTTCTTC
CASSLGGSGRDNEQFF
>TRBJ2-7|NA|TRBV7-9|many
TGTGCCAGCAGCCGACGGGGCTCCTACGAGCAGTACTTC
CASSRRGSYEQYF
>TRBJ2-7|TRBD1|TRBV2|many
TGTGCCAGCAGTAGGGGACAGGAGAACGAGCAGTACTTC
CASSRGQENEQYF
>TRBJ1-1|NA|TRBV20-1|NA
TGCAGTGCTAGGGGGACACTGAACACTGAAGCTTTCTTT
CSARGTLNTEAFF
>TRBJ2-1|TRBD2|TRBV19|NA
TGTGCCAGTAGTAAGCGGAGCGGGAGAAACTACAATGAGCAGTTCTTC
CASSKRSGRNYNEQFF
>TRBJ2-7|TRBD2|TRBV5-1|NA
TGCGCCAGCACCCCCGGGGCAGGGAGGGCCTACGAGCAGTACTTC
CASTPGAGRAYEQYF
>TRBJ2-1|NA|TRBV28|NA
TGTGCCAGCAGTTTACTAGGGACTCAGGGGTTCTTC
CASSLLGTQGFF
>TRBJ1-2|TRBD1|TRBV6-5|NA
TGTGCCAGCAGTTACTCGAAGTCAGGGGGTCATGGCTACACCTTC
CASSYSKSGGHGYTF
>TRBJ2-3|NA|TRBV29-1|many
TGCAGCGTCCTCATCACAGATACGCAGTATTTT
CSVLITDTQYF
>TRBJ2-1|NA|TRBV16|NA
TGTGCCAGCAGCCAAGTCCGAGACGAGCAGTTCTTC
CASSQVRDEQFF
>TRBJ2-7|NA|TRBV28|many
TGTGCCAGCAGTTTATACTTTTACGAGCAGTACTTC
CASSLYFYEQYF
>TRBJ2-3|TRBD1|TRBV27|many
TGTGCCAAGACCACAGGGGGGCCTAGCACAGATACGCAGTATTTT
CAKTTGGPSTDTQYF
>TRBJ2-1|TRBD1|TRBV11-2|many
TGTGCCAGCAGCTTAGGACAGGGGGCAAATGAGCAGTTCTTC
CASSLGQGANEQFF
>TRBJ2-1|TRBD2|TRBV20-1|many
TGCAGTGCTACCCCCTTCGCTCTAGCGGGCTACAATGAGCAGTTCTTC
CSATPFALAGYNEQFF
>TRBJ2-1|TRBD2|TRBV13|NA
TGTGCCAGCAGCCCCCTGACTGGGACTAGCGGGAGTGGGAATGAGCAGTTCTTC
CASSPLTGTSGSGNEQFF
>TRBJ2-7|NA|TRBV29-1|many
TGCAGCGTTGTCTGGCAGACGCTTGGCGAGCAGTACTTC
CSVVWQTLGEQYF
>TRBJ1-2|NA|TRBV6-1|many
TGTGCCAGCAGTGAAACGAGGGGAGACTATGGCTACACCTTC
CASSETRGDYGYTF
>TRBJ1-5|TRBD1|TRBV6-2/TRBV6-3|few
TGTGCCAGCAGTGCCGGGACAGTTAGCAATCAGCCCCAGCATTTT
CASSAGTVSNQPQHF
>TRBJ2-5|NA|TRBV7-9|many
TGTGCCAGCAGCTTAGCTGTCGAGACCCAGTACTTC
CASSLAVETQYF
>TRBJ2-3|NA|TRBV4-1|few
TGCGCCAGCAGCCAATCCCCGGGCGTGGATACGCAGTATTTT
CASSQSPGVDTQYF
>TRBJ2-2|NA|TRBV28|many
TGTGCCAGCAGTTCCCCCGGGGAGACAGGGAGGCCCGGGGAGCTGTTTTTT
CASSSPGETGRPGELFF
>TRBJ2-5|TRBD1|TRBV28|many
TGTGCCAGCAGTCCCGGGACAGGGGGTCTAGGGGAGACCCAGTACTTC
CASSPGTGGLGETQYF
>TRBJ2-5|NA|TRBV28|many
TGTGCCAGCGGGGGAGGCAGGCAAGAGACCCAGTACTTC
CASGGGRQETQYF
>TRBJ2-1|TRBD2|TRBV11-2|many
TGTGCCAGCAGCTCGAGACTAGCAGACTACAATGAGCAGTTCTTC
CASSSRLADYNEQFF
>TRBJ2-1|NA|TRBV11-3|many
TGTGCCAGCAGCTTACGAATCGGGAGTGATGAGCAGTTCTTC
CASSLRIGSDEQFF
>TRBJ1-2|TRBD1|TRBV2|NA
TGTGCCAGCAGAACTGGACAGGGGAACTATGGCTACACCTTC
CASRTGQGNYGYTF
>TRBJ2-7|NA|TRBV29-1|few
TGCAGCGTTTCCGACCTAGGGGGGAACGAGCAGTACTTC
CSVSDLGGNEQYF
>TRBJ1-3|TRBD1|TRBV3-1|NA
TGTGCCAGCAGCCAAACCAGGGGGCGAAACACCATATATTTT
CASSQTRGRNTIYF
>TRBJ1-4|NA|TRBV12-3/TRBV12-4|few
TGTGCCAGCAGCCTCGGGAATGAAAAACTGTTTTTT
CASSLGNEKLFF
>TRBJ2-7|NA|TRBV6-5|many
TGTGCCAGCAGTTACGATACCCCGAGATACGAGCAGTACTTC
CASSYDTPRYEQYF
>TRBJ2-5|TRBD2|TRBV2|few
TGTGCCAGCGGGGGCCGTGGACAGGGACAACTAGCGGGAGGGTACCAAGAGACCCAGTACTTC
CASGGRGQGQLAGGYQETQYF
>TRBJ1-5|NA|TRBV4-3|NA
TGCGCCAGCAGCCAAGACAGGGCTAGCAATCAGCCCCAGCATTTT
CASSQDRASNQPQHF
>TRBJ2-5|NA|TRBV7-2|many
TGTGCCAGCAGCTCACAGACAGGATGGGGAGAGACCCAGTACTTC
CASSSQTGWGETQYF
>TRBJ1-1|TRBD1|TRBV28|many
TGTGCCAGCAGTTTACAGGGACAGATCCACACTGAAGCTTTCTTT
CASSLQGQIHTEAFF
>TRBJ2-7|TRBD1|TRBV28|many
TGTGCCAGCAGTGGACCCGCCAGGGGGCTCTACGAGCAGTACTTC
CASSGPARGLYEQYF
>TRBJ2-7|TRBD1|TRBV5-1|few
TGCGCCAGCAGCGACGACAGGGGTCACGAGCAGTACTTC
CASSDDRGHEQYF
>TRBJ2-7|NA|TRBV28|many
TGTGCCAGCAGTTCCCCCCTCGGGGCCAAGACATACGAGCAGTACTTC
CASSSPLGAKTYEQYF
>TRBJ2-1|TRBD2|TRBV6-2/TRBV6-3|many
TGTGCCAGCAGTTACCGCGGACTAGCGGGGTACAATGAGCAGTTCTTC
CASSYRGLAGYNEQFF
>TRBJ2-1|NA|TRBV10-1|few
TGCGCCAGCAGTGTTGGGAGATCGGTGAATGAGCAGTTCTTC
CASSVGRSVNEQFF
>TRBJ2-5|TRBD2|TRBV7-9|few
TGTGCCAGCAGCTTTTCCGTAGCGGGAGCTTCGGCAGAGACCCAGTACTTC
CASSFSVAGASAETQYF
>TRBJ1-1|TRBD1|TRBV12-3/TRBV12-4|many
TGTGCCAGCACCGGGACAGAGAACACTGAAGCTTTCTTT
CASTGTENTEAFF
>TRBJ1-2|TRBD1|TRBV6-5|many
TGTGCCAGCAGTTTCTCGACAGGGATAGATGGCTACACCTTC
CASSFSTGIDGYTF
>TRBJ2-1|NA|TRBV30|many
TGTGCCTGGAGTCCGCCATCCTACAATGAGCAGTTCTTC
CAWSPPSYNEQFF
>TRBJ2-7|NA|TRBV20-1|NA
TGCAGTGCTAGTGCCGACGGATACTACGAGCAGTACTTC
CSASADGYYEQYF
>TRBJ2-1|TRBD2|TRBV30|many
TGTGCCTGGTCTCCGGGACTAGCGGGAGGTGGGCAGTTCTTC
CAWSPGLAGGGQFF
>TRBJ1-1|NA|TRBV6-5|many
TGTGCCAGCAGTTTCGACAGGTGGGACACTGAAGCTTTCTTT
CASSFDRWDTEAFF
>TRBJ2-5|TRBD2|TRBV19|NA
TGTGCCAGAGATAGCGGGACCCAAGAGACCCAGTACTTC
CARDSGTQETQYF
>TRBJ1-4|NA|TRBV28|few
TGTGCCAGCATCTCTAGCGGGGGCTGGGAAAAACTGTTTTTT
CASISSGGWEKLFF
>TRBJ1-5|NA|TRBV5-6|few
TGTGCCAGCAGCTGGAGTGGGCTTAGCAATCAGCCCCAGCATTTT
CASSWSGLSNQPQHF